Presented here are 29 T cell receptor beta chains from one specimen sequenced in a study of CD8+CD57+ T cells in acquired aplastic anemia. Genomic DNA, the template, was used for profiling of the TCR beta VDJ and CDR3. TCRdb re-analysed the reads in MiXCR, keeping a single row per CDR3 protein. Here the sample spans just over 450,000 distinct CDR3 sequences, 25% to 40% being singletons. Patients picked for sequencing had shown CD8+CD57+ cell expansion detected by flow cytometry. The specimen was sorted CD4+, CD8+, or CD8+CD57+ T cells (not recorded which) from PBMCs. These receptors came from a human donor with aplastic anemia.

J is TRBJ1-1 and V is TRBV30; TRBD1 is a possible D gene (5 bases). The CDR3 extends over 11 amino acids. V gave up 2 bases and J gave up 6 bases, with 7 bases separating them. Germline CDR1 reads GTSNPN; CDR2 reads SVGIG (reference sequence). Here the CDR3 DNA reads TGTGCCTGGAGTCAGGGAGCTGAAGCTTTCTTT. Translated, it gives CAWSQGAEAFF. Supplemented by reference TRBV30 and TRBJ1-1, the full variable domain reads SQTIHQWPATLVQPVGSPLSLECTVEGTSNPNLYWYRQAAGRGLQLLFYSVGIGQISSEVPQNLSASRPQDRQFILSSKKLLLSDSGFYLCAWSQGAEAFFGQGTRLTVV.

As to this clonotype: Since a much larger clone is just one base distant, this may be a read error. This rearrangement joins TRBV7-9 to TRBJ1-6; TRBD1 agrees at 8 bases. Germline V lookup: CDR1 SEHNR, CDR2 FQNEAQ (reference sequence). The CDR3 length is 14 residues. The CDR3 nucleotides read TGTGCCAGCAGCTGGGACAGGTATAATTCACCCCTCCGCTTT. As protein: CASSWDRYNSPLRF.

The genes are TRBV28 and TRBJ2-5, with no clear D. V was clipped by 3 bases and J by 1 base, with 12 bases between them. Germline assignment: CDR1 MDHEN and CDR2 SYDVKM. CDR3 length equals 15 residues. The CDR3 DNA follows: TGTGCCAGCAGTTTCGCAGGAGCTGGCCAAGAGACCCAGTACTTC. This gives the protein CASSFAGAGQETQYF.

The chain couples TRBV5-1 to TRBJ2-7, with 10 bases lining up with TRBD2. Germline CDR1 reads SGHRS; CDR2 reads YFSETQ. The CDR3 loop spans 17 amino acids. V lost 3 bases, J lost 4 bases, and 13 bases stayed unmatched. The CDR3 here is CASSSDPTSGAPYEQYF. The DNA for the CDR3 is TGCGCCAGCAGCTCGGACCCTACTAGCGGGGCTCCTTACGAGCAGTACTTC.

This clonotype was picked up many times. This chain joins TRBV29-1 and TRBJ2-2, with 8 bases fitting TRBD1. The ends lost 5 bases at V and 6 bases at J; junction bases unmatched: 8. This CDR3 has 14 amino acids. CDR1 is SQVTM, CDR2 ANQGSEA, per germline. The DNA for the CDR3 is TGCAGCGTTTCGGGGACAGGTATCCCCGGGGAGCTGTTTTTT. It specifies CSVSGTGIPGELFF.

In its sample, this clonotype was seen a few times. The rearrangement uses TRBV6-7 and TRBJ1-5; 8 bases agree with TRBD1. TRBV6-7 is given ORF status, its function remaining uncertain. The CDR3 covers 15 residues. J was trimmed by 7 bases and V by 6 bases; bases with no gene match: 11. This chain's CDR3 is CASSQDSSGGQPQHF. Written as DNA, the CDR3 is TGTGCCAGCAGCCAAGACTCGTCAGGGGGCCAGCCCCAGCATTTT.

The CDR3 DNA is TGTGCCAGCAGTTACGGTCAGGGGGCGAATCAGCCCCAGCATTTT. It specifies CASSYGQGANQPQHF. The chain has TRBV6-5 and TRBJ1-5; TRBD1 agrees at 8 bases. The ends lost 2 bases at V and 4 bases at J; junction bases unmatched: 4. The CDR3 extends over 15 amino acids. CDR1 and CDR2 (germline): MNHEY, SVGAGI.

As regards this clonotype: Since a much larger clone is just one base distant, this may be a read error. In nucleotides, the CDR3 is TGTGCCAACAGCCAAGACGACAGGAAAAACTACGAGCAGTACTTC. Translating gives CANSQDDRKNYEQYF. The chain recombines TRBV14 with TRBJ2-7, with a possible D match to TRBD1 (6 bases). This CDR3 contains 15 residues. Germline CDR1 SGHDN, CDR2 FVKESK.

At least ten counts were recorded for this clonotype. J is TRBJ1-6 and V is TRBV20-1; 7 nucleotides match TRBD1. V gave up 5 bases and J gave up 4 bases; unmatched junction bases: 5. The CDR3 loop spans 14 amino acids. Per germline, CDR1 DFQATT and CDR2 SNEGSKA (reference sequence). In DNA, the CDR3 is TGCAGTGCTGTAGGGACAGCTTATAATTCACCCCTCCACTTT. Translating it yields CSAVGTAYNSPLHF.

Many counts were recorded for this clonotype. The chain employs TRBV7-8 and TRBJ2-7; 12 nucleotides line up with TRBD2. Looked up from germline, CDR1 is SGHVS and CDR2 is FQNEAQ. This CDR3 has 15 residues. The J segment lost 6 bases and the V segment lost 1 base, leaving 4 bases of the junction unmatched. CDR3 nucleotides: TGTGCCAGCAGCTTAGTGCTAGCGGGGGGGGGCGAGCAGTACTTC. Translated, it gives CASSLVLAGGGEQYF.

The sample holds many counts of this clonotype. The chain couples TRBV20-1 to TRBJ2-7; 10 bases match TRBD1. From germline, CDR1 is DFQATT and CDR2 SNEGSKA (reference sequence). The CDR3 length is 14 residues. The V segment lost 3 bases and the J segment 4 bases; nucleotides outside the gene matches: 6. In DNA form, the CDR3 reads TGCAGTGCTAGGTCGGACAGGGGGGGGTACGAGCAGTACTTC. Translated, it gives CSARSDRGGYEQYF.

The rearrangement uses TRBV5-1 and TRBJ2-3, with TRBD1 identical over 8 bases. J was trimmed by 4 bases and V by 4 bases; bases with no gene match: 5. The CDR3 has 14 residues. CDR1 and CDR2 (germline): SGHRS, YFSETQ. CDR3: CASSDRDRSDTQYF. In nucleotides, the CDR3 is TGCGCCAGCAGCGACCGGGACAGGTCAGATACGCAGTATTTT.

Concerning this clonotype: A single base separates this from a much larger clone, so it may be a read error. CDR3 residues: CASKGRGGLTYEQYF. The DNA for the CDR3 is TGTGCCAGCAAGGGAAGGGGAGGGCTGACCTACGAGCAGTACTTC. The rearrangement uses TRBV2 and TRBJ2-7; TRBD2 matches at 7 bases. The CDR3 runs 15 residues. CDR1 is SNHLY and CDR2 is FYNNEI in the germline V gene. J was trimmed by 2 bases and V by 7 bases; bases with no gene match: 11.

This clonotype was recorded a few times. CDR3 region: CASSSDRGGTQYF. CDR3 in DNA: TGTGCCAGCAGCTCGGACAGGGGGGGCACGCAGTATTTT. V usage is TRBV11-3 and J usage is TRBJ2-3; 10 bases are a match to TRBD1. The CDR3 contains 13 residues. V lost 4 bases and J lost 9; bases outside the gene matches: 4. The germline V gene encodes CDR1 SGHNT and CDR2 YENEEA.

This clonotype was seen ten or more times. The chain recombines TRBV7-2 with TRBJ1-1; no clear D gene. The CDR3 runs 12 residues. Trimming stripped 5 bases from V and 1 base from J, with 5 bases between. Germline V gene lookup returns CDR1 SGHTA and CDR2 FQGNSA. CDR3 protein: CASSKANTEAFF. The CDR3 bases are TGTGCCAGCAGCAAGGCGAACACTGAAGCTTTCTTT.

This clonotype was seen repeatedly, ten times or more. This chain uses TRBV29-1 with TRBJ2-1; D not resolved. Germline lookup yields CDR1 SQVTM and CDR2 ANQGSEA. This CDR3 is built from 11 residues. V lost 3 bases, J lost 6 bases, and 6 bases lay in between. CDR3: CSVERLNEQFF. The CDR3 bases are TGCAGCGTTGAGAGGCTCAATGAGCAGTTCTTC.

In this sample, this clonotype turned up a few times. The V gene is TRBV29-1, the J gene TRBJ2-7, with 9 bases lining up with TRBD1. The CDR3 length is 11 residues. Looked up from germline, CDR1 is SQVTM and CDR2 is ANQGSEA. V shed 6 bases and J 6 bases; nucleotides not matched to a gene: 3. CDR3 nucleotide sequence: TGCAGCGTCTCGGACAGGGGCGAGCAGTACGTC. As protein: CSVSDRGEQYV.

This clonotype was counted a few times. The genes are TRBV20-1 and TRBJ1-4, with a weak D call TRBD1 (5 bases). The CDR3 spans 15 residues. Germline CDR1 is DFQATT and CDR2 is SNEGSKA (reference sequence). V was pared by 0 bases and J by 5 bases, with 13 bases between. CDR3 region: CSARDIRQLNEKLFF. Here the CDR3 DNA reads TGCAGTGCTAGAGATATTCGACAGCTGAATGAAAAACTGTTTTTT.

This clonotype was found a few times. This may be a read error: a much more frequent sequence differs by one nucleotide. The V gene is TRBV2, the J gene TRBJ1-5; 10 bases match TRBD1. The CDR3 loop spans 16 amino acids. From germline, CDR1 is SNHLY and CDR2 FYNNEI. The CDR3 spells CAGSLTGTGGNQPQHF. The CDR3 bases are TGTGCCGGCAGTTTGACTGGGACAGGGGGCAATCAGCCCCAGCATTTT.

There are many counts of this clonotype. This chain's CDR3 is CSGATTNEKLFF. The CDR3 DNA reads as TGCAGCGGGGCGACAACTAATGAAAAACTGTTTTTT. The chain recombines TRBV29-1 with TRBJ1-4, with D hard to call. This CDR3 comprises 12 residues. V was clipped by 7 bases and J by 0 bases, with 6 bases between them. The germline V gene has CDR1 SQVTM and CDR2 ANQGSEA.

Concerning this clonotype: A junction boundary mismatches the germline segment, possibly from a read error. The chain joins TRBV20-1 to TRBJ1-4, with D possibly matching TRBD1 (5 bases). CDR1 DFQATT and CDR2 SNEGSKA come from the germline V gene (reference sequence). There are 15 residues in the CDR3. CDR3 DNA: TGCAGTCCTAGAGTTGCTGCGGGGCGAAGGGAAAAACTGTTTTTT. Its protein product is CSPRVAAGRREKLFF.

This clonotype occurred a few times. The chain combines TRBV6-6 with TRBJ2-7; TRBD1 agrees at 8 bases. Germline V lookup: CDR1 MNHNY, CDR2 SVGAGI (reference sequence). The CDR3 sequence is 15 residues long. V lost 0 bases and J lost 3; bases outside the gene matches: 4. The CDR3 here is CASSYSRDRNYEQYF. The CDR3 region has the DNA TGTGCCAGCAGTTACTCGAGGGACAGGAACTACGAGCAGTACTTC.

The chain employs TRBV28 and TRBJ2-3; 14 bases match TRBD2. CDR1 is MDHEN and CDR2 is SYDVKM in the germline V gene. Unmatched junction bases numbered 8, after V lost 6 bases and J lost 0 bases. The CDR3 length is 18 residues. As DNA, the CDR3 is TGTGCCAGCAGCCGCGGGACTAGCGGGAGTGCTAGCACAGATACGCAGTATTTT. Protein product: CASSRGTSGSASTDTQYF.

This clonotype occurred many times. The J gene is TRBJ2-7, the V gene TRBV19; maybe TRBD2 (7 bases). In germline, CDR1 is LNHDA, CDR2 SQIVND (reference sequence). The CDR3 is made up of 15 amino acids. The ends were cut back, 3 bases at V and 4 bases at J, with 16 bases in the middle. This CDR3 is CASSITWGGAYEQYF. In nucleotides, the CDR3 is TGTGCCAGTAGTATCACTTGGGGGGGCGCGTACGAGCAGTACTTC.

This clonotype appeared a few times. The CDR3, as DNA: TGTGCCAGCTCACCGGGACCATTATTCAATTCACCCCTCCACTTT. Protein sequence: CASSPGPLFNSPLHF. This sequence joins TRBV18 and TRBJ1-6; TRBD1 is a possible D gene (5 bases). The CDR3 runs to 15 residues. V shed 3 bases and J shed 7 bases, with 13 bases lying between them. Germline V gives CDR1 KGHSH, CDR2 LQKENI.

The chain uses TRBV20-1 and TRBJ2-2; TRBD2 matches 7 bases. Germline CDR1 and CDR2: DFQATT and SNEGSKA (reference sequence). V lost 4 bases, J lost 1 base, and 3 bases stayed unmatched. This CDR3 spans 14 amino acids. The CDR3 reads CSANSGLNTGELFF. For the CDR3, the DNA is TGCAGTGCTAATAGCGGGTTGAACACCGGGGAGCTGTTTTTT.

This clonotype was seen repeatedly, ten times or more. The chain recombines TRBV10-3 with TRBJ1-2, with TRBD1 matching over 10 bases. Trimming cost V 4 bases and J 3 bases; bases outside gene matches: 2. CDR3 length equals 14 residues. Germline V gene sequence: CDR1 ENHRY, CDR2 SYGVKD. CDR3 in DNA: TGTGCCATCAGTGGAGGGACAGGGGACTATGGCTACACCTTC. It is translated as CAISGGTGDYGYTF.

The table lists this clonotype with many counts. The chain carries TRBV6-1 and TRBJ2-7; weak D call: TRBD1 (5 bases). CDR1 is MNHNS, CDR2 SASEGT, per germline. Trimming left V 5 bases short and J 7 bases short, with 15 bases between. The CDR3 is 13 amino acids. In nucleotides, the CDR3 is TGTGCCAGCAGTCTACAGGTCTCCTGGGAGCAGTACTTC. It yields the protein CASSLQVSWEQYF.

A single count supports this clonotype. This chain links TRBV10-3 with TRBJ1-6, with D unresolved. The CDR3 length is 12 residues. The V end lost 10 bases, the J end lost 13 bases, and 17 bases lay between the germline ends. Germline CDR1 ENHRY, CDR2 SYGVKD. Written as DNA, the CDR3 is TGTGCCACCAGGCCGGGTGGTCCGCCCCTCCACTTT. This gives the protein CATRPGGPPLHF.